A selection of T cell receptor beta chains follows, all from one sample in a study of PD-1 blockade in classical Hodgkin lymphoma. Here immunoSEQ multiplex PCR was the method, and the copy in TCRdb shows in-frame clones only, minus some. The sample has 25,000 to 30,000 clones; 65% to 80% are singletons. The sequencing here drew on CD4+ T cells from blood, taken before the fourth cycle of nivolumab. The receptors were sampled from a human donor with classical Hodgkin lymphoma. CDR3s include the opening cysteine and the closing phenylalanine or tryptophan. The order of the fields is clone size, CDR3 length, J gene, V gene, D gene, CDR3 DNA, CDR3 protein. The D gene is left open where the match is weak. For some rows the clone size is stated as once, few or many, or as a class when expanded; others skip it.

clone size: .
CDR3 length: 17
J gene: TRBJ2-4
V gene: TRBV18
D gene: TRBD1
CDR3 DNA: TGTGCCAGCTCACCACAGGGGGCAGGGGATCGCAAAAACATTCAGTACTTC
CDR3 protein: CASSPQGAGDRKNIQYF

clone size: .
CDR3 length: 15
J gene: TRBJ2-3
V gene: TRBV28
D gene: TRBD2
CDR3 DNA: TGTGCCAGCACCTCTCTATGGGGGGGGTCAGATACGCAGTATTTT
CDR3 protein: CASTSLWGGSDTQYF

clone size: once
CDR3 length: 14
J gene: TRBJ2-3
V gene: TRBV10-2
D gene: TRBD1
CDR3 DNA: TGCGCCAGCGCCCGGACAGGGGGTACAGATACGCAGTATTTT
CDR3 protein: CASARTGGTDTQYF

clone size: .
CDR3 length: 15
J gene: TRBJ1-1
V gene: TRBV7-2
D gene: TRBD1
CDR3 DNA: TGTGCCAGCAGCAGACCGGGACAGATGAACACTGAAGCTTTCTTT
CDR3 protein: CASSRPGQMNTEAFF

clone size: .
CDR3 length: 13
J gene: TRBJ1-5
V gene: TRBV6-5
D gene: .
CDR3 DNA: TGTGCCAGCAGACGCCAACAGGGTCAGCCCCAGCATTTT
CDR3 protein: CASRRQQGQPQHF

clone size: .
CDR3 length: 16
J gene: TRBJ2-5
V gene: TRBV25-1
D gene: .
CDR3 DNA: TGTGCCAGCAGTGAATCGAGGGACTGGCCGTCGGAGACCCAGTACTTC
CDR3 protein: CASSESRDWPSETQYF

clone size: few
CDR3 length: 15
J gene: TRBJ2-1
V gene: TRBV5-6
D gene: TRBD2
CDR3 DNA: TGTGCCAGCAGCCGTGGGCGGGAGGGATGGAATGAGCAGTTCTTC
CDR3 protein: CASSRGREGWNEQFF

clone size: .
CDR3 length: 14
J gene: TRBJ2-2
V gene: TRBV19
D gene: .
CDR3 DNA: TGTGCCAGTAGTATGGTAGGCCACACCGGGGAGCTGTTTTTT
CDR3 protein: CASSMVGHTGELFF

clone size: once
CDR3 length: 15
J gene: TRBJ1-2
V gene: TRBV6-5
D gene: .
CDR3 DNA: TGTGCCAGCAGGGACACAGGGCTTTCAGGCTATGGCTACACCTTC
CDR3 protein: CASRDTGLSGYGYTF

clone size: .
CDR3 length: 13
J gene: TRBJ1-2
V gene: TRBV5-7
D gene: .
CDR3 DNA: TGTGCCAGCAGCCCAGCCAATTATAATGGCTACACCTTC
CDR3 protein: CASSPANYNGYTF

clone size: .
CDR3 length: 16
J gene: TRBJ2-1
V gene: TRBV2
D gene: TRBD1
CDR3 DNA: TGTGCCAGCACCCCATTCGGGACAGGGGGCTTCAATGAGCAGTTCTTC
CDR3 protein: CASTPFGTGGFNEQFF

clone size: .
CDR3 length: 14
J gene: TRBJ1-1
V gene: TRBV7-3
D gene: TRBD1
CDR3 DNA: TGTGCCAGCAGTCCTTTTGGGGACAGCAATGAAGCTTTCTTT
CDR3 protein: CASSPFGDSNEAFF

clone size: .
CDR3 length: 14
J gene: TRBJ1-1
V gene: TRBV11-3
D gene: TRBD1
CDR3 DNA: TGTGCCAGCAGCCTGGACAGGGGCGGGACTGAAGCTTTCTTT
CDR3 protein: CASSLDRGGTEAFF

clone size: once
CDR3 length: 11
J gene: TRBJ2-1
V gene: TRBV5-6
D gene: .
CDR3 DNA: TGTGCCAGCAGCCTTGCGCTGGTGCAGTTCTTC
CDR3 protein: CASSLALVQFF

clone size: .
CDR3 length: 13
J gene: TRBJ1-2
V gene: TRBV2
D gene: .
CDR3 DNA: TGTGCCAGCAGTGGCGACTTCAGCTATGGCTACACCTTC
CDR3 protein: CASSGDFSYGYTF

clone size: .
CDR3 length: 15
J gene: TRBJ2-7
V gene: TRBV27
D gene: TRBD2
CDR3 DNA: TGTGCCAGCAGTTTAACGGGACTAGCGTTTTACGAGCAGTACTTC
CDR3 protein: CASSLTGLAFYEQYF

clone size: .
CDR3 length: 15
J gene: TRBJ2-3
V gene: TRBV7-8
D gene: TRBD2
CDR3 DNA: TGTGCCAGCAGCCTCATAGCGGGGGGGTCAGATACGCAGTATTTT
CDR3 protein: CASSLIAGGSDTQYF

clone size: .
CDR3 length: 15
J gene: TRBJ2-5
V gene: TRBV4-2
D gene: .
CDR3 DNA: TGTGCCAGTGGAACCAGGGGTGAAGGCCAAGAGACCCAGTACTTC
CDR3 protein: CASGTRGEGQETQYF

clone size: .
CDR3 length: 17
J gene: TRBJ2-5
V gene: TRBV5-1
D gene: .
CDR3 DNA: TGCGCCAGCAGCTTGGGGTGGCTTACAGAATCCCAAGAGACCCAGTACTTC
CDR3 protein: CASSLGWLTESQETQYF

clone size: .
CDR3 length: 15
J gene: TRBJ2-3
V gene: TRBV5-1
D gene: .
CDR3 DNA: TGCGCCAGCAGCTTGTTGGTCCCGGGCACAGATACGCAGTATTTT
CDR3 protein: CASSLLVPGTDTQYF

clone size: .
CDR3 length: 13
J gene: TRBJ1-1
V gene: TRBV7-2
D gene: .
CDR3 DNA: TGTGCCAGCAGCCCAATGGGATGGGGTGAAGCTTTCTTT
CDR3 protein: CASSPMGWGEAFF

clone size: once
CDR3 length: 13
J gene: TRBJ2-4
V gene: TRBV19
D gene: .
CDR3 DNA: TGTGCCAGTGGGCCCCTGGTTTCGGACATTCAGTACTTC
CDR3 protein: CASGPLVSDIQYF

clone size: .
CDR3 length: 14
J gene: TRBJ1-6
V gene: TRBV7-9
D gene: TRBD1
CDR3 DNA: TGTGCCAGCAGCTTCAACAGGGGGGATTCACCCCTCCACTTT
CDR3 protein: CASSFNRGDSPLHF

clone size: once
CDR3 length: 14
J gene: TRBJ2-3
V gene: TRBV6-4
D gene: TRBD1
CDR3 DNA: TGTGCCAGCAGTGAATCCCGGGACAGCGGTCGCCAGTATTTT
CDR3 protein: CASSESRDSGRQYF

clone size: .
CDR3 length: 11
J gene: TRBJ2-7
V gene: TRBV5-1
D gene: .
CDR3 DNA: TGCGCCAGCAGCTCCAACTACGAGCAGTACTTC
CDR3 protein: CASSSNYEQYF

clone size: .
CDR3 length: 17
J gene: TRBJ1-5
V gene: TRBV7-9
D gene: .
CDR3 DNA: TGTGCCAGCAGCTTTGAGATGGGGGGGGTGCCCAATCAGCCCCAGCATTTT
CDR3 protein: CASSFEMGGVPNQPQHF

clone size: once
CDR3 length: 18
J gene: TRBJ2-3
V gene: TRBV11-2
D gene: .
CDR3 DNA: TGTGCCAGCAGCTTAGATCTAAGGGGCGGGGGCCGCACAGATACGCAGTATTTT
CDR3 protein: CASSLDLRGGGRTDTQYF

clone size: .
CDR3 length: 12
J gene: TRBJ1-2
V gene: TRBV10-1
D gene: .
CDR3 DNA: TGCGCCAGCAGTGAGAGGGCAGCCGGCTACACCTTC
CDR3 protein: CASSERAAGYTF